The 12 T cell receptor beta chains given below trace back to one sample, sequenced in a study of blood T cell repertoires in COVID-19 (TCRdb year 2020). Libraries were prepared through the immunoSEQ multiplex PCR assay. In its TCRdb copy, this immuneACCESS table keeps in-frame sequences only and misses some clones. Where compared with another copy, unresolved V genes explain less than half of these, and the others have no known cause. The sample has around 300,000 clones on record, roughly nine tenths of them singletons. The top ten constitute around 2.9% of the sample. Sequenced sample: PBMCs or T cells enriched from blood (not recorded which). These receptors all come from a woman aged 45-60 years who had recovered from COVID-19.

This chain joins TRBV7-9 and TRBJ2-4, with a tentative D call TRBD1 (6 bases). V lost 5 bases to trimming and J lost 2 bases, with 13 bases between them. The CDR3 totals 15 residues. Germline CDR1 SEHNR, CDR2 FQNEAQ (reference sequence). The CDR3 loop is CASSATGIPKNIQYF. The CDR3 nucleotides are TGTGCCAGCAGCGCCACAGGGATTCCCAAAAACATTCAGTACTTC.

The genes are TRBV21-1 and TRBJ2-2; the D call in the table, TRBD1, was not verified against the DNA. TRBV21-1 is a known pseudogene. The CDR3 totals 15 residues. CDR3 bases: TGTGCCAGCAGCAAAGCTGGCAGGGTAATCGGGGAGCTGTTTTTT. Translating it yields CASSKAGRVIGELFF.

A few counts support this clone. This sample also contains other DNA sequences that code for the same CDR3. CDR3 protein: CASSRDRGGNQPQHF. CDR3 DNA sequence: TGTGCCAGCAGTAGGGACAGGGGTGGCAATCAGCCCCAGCATTTT. The chain carries TRBV2 and TRBJ1-5, with 10 positions matching TRBD1. Trimming removed 5 bases from V and 2 bases from J; junction bases left unmatched: 3. Germline V gene data show CDR1 as SNHLY and CDR2 as FYNNEI. The CDR3 covers 15 residues.

The chain combines TRBV24-1 with TRBJ2-5; D possibly corresponds to TRBD2 (5 bases). The CDR3 is made up of 13 amino acids. The V gene's germline CDR1 is KGHDR and CDR2 SFDVKD. Trimming left V 7 bases short and J 3 bases short, with 11 bases between. The CDR3 loop is CATRGAEKETQYF. The CDR3 DNA reads as TGTGCCACCAGAGGAGCGGAAAAAGAGACCCAGTACTTC.

Worth noting for this clone: Other DNA sequences from this sample encode an identical CDR3 as well. The chain uses TRBV28 and TRBJ1-2, with a tentative D call TRBD1 (5 bases). This CDR3 comprises 12 residues. V was cut by 5 bases and J by 4 bases, with 8 bases left in between. The germline V gene encodes CDR1 MDHEN and CDR2 SYDVKM. CDR3 in DNA: TGTGCCAGCAGTCCAAGGGGCTATGGCTACACCTTC. It specifies CASSPRGYGYTF.

The rearrangement uses TRBV27 and TRBJ1-2; perhaps TRBD1 as D (6 bases). The CDR3 has 15 residues. Trimming shortened V by 3 bases and J by 6 bases, and 17 bases separated the two germline ends. Per the germline V gene, CDR1 is MNHEY and CDR2 is SMNVEV (reference sequence). The CDR3 loop is CASSLDSQPRDGYTF. For the CDR3, the DNA is TGTGCCAGCAGTTTGGACAGCCAACCCAGAGATGGCTACACCTTC.

The rearrangement joins TRBV9 to TRBJ2-2; the D gene is possibly TRBD2 (5 bases). There are 14 residues in the CDR3. V was cut by 6 bases and J by 2 bases, with 11 bases left in between. Germline CDR1 SGDLS, CDR2 YYNGEE. DNA of the CDR3: TGTGCCAGCACAAAACGGGGAAACACCGGGGAGCTGTTTTTT. Protein: CASTKRGNTGELFF.

The chain has TRBV18 and TRBJ1-1; no clear D. Germline V gene lookup returns CDR1 KGHSH and CDR2 LQKENI. The CDR3 consists of 13 residues. Deletions cut 2 bases from V and 8 bases from J, with 12 bases between. This chain's CDR3 is CASSPSKSHEAFF. The CDR3 DNA is TGTGCCAGCTCACCAAGTAAATCACACGAAGCTTTCTTT.

This chain connects TRBV27 to TRBJ1-6; TRBD1 matches at 7 bases. V lost 7 bases, J lost 4 bases, and 10 bases stayed unmatched. There are 16 residues in the CDR3. Germline V CDR1 and CDR2: MNHEY, SMNVEV (reference sequence). The CDR3 sequence is CASKLTGTVYNSPLHF. CDR3 coding DNA: TGTGCCAGCAAGCTTACCGGGACAGTATATAATTCACCCCTCCACTTT.

V is TRBV3-1 (or the pseudogene TRBV3-2) and J is TRBJ2-7; D is uncertain. The CDR3 is 13 residues long. The V end was cut by 4 bases, the J end by 4 bases, with 11 bases between. CDR1 and CDR2 (germline): LGHDT, YNNKEL (reference sequence). CDR3 residues: CASSRQRSYEQYF. Written as DNA, the CDR3 is TGTGCCAGCAGCCGCCAAAGGAGTTACGAGCAGTACTTC.

The chain employs TRBV9 and TRBJ2-3; maybe TRBD2 (6 bases). The CDR3 has 15 residues. The V gene lost 3 bases and the J gene lost 1 base, with 12 bases spanning the gap. The V gene's germline CDR1 is SGDLS and CDR2 YYNGEE. The chain's CDR3 is CASSERESGTDTQYF. CDR3 nucleotide sequence: TGTGCCAGCAGCGAACGGGAGAGTGGCACAGATACGCAGTATTTT.

V usage is TRBV3-1 (or the pseudogene TRBV3-2) and J usage is TRBJ2-5; TRBD2 matches at 13 bases. V shed 4 bases and J 1 base; nucleotides not matched to a gene: 3. Germline V gene data show CDR1 as LGHDT and CDR2 as YNNKEL (reference sequence). This CDR3 region has 16 residues. As DNA, the CDR3 is TGTGCCAGCAGCCGAAGGACTAGCGGGAGCCAAGAGACCCAGTACTTC. It translates to CASSRRTSGSQETQYF.